These 25 T cell receptor beta chains came from one sample sequenced in a study of cytomegalovirus exposure and HLA in healthy donors (dated 2017 in TCRdb). Libraries came from the immunoSEQ multiplex PCR assay. For the multiplex PCR, a mixture combining 60 forward primers for TCR Vbeta segments and 13 reverse primers for TCR Jbeta segments was used. As stored in TCRdb, this immuneACCESS dataset retains in-frame rearrangements with V and J assigned. A fraction of the clones does not appear; measured against another copy, unresolved V genes explain less than half of the discrepancy, and the remainder lacks a known reason. Counted in this sample were 150,000 or so clones; around 84% of them appeared once. The top ten constitute 2.4% of the sample. Sample: PBMCs. The receptors were sampled from a man in his fifties in good health and CMV-seronegative.

This chain connects TRBV6-1 to TRBJ1-1; 8 nucleotides align to TRBD1. Germline lookup yields CDR1 MNHNS and CDR2 SASEGT. There are 13 residues in the CDR3. V lost 4 bases and J lost 6; bases outside the gene matches: 4. In DNA form, the CDR3 reads TGTGCCAGCAGTGCGGACAGGGATTCTGAAGCTTTCTTT. Translated, it gives CASSADRDSEAFF.

The chain couples TRBV19 to TRBJ1-2; 9 nucleotides match TRBD1. V shed 4 bases and J 7 bases; nucleotides not matched to a gene: 10. Germline CDR1 LNHDA, CDR2 SQIVND (reference sequence). The CDR3 length is 15 residues. CDR3 protein: CASSRDRENRSGYTF. Written as DNA, the CDR3 is TGTGCCAGTAGTAGGGACAGGGAGAATCGGTCTGGCTACACCTTC. Together with reference TRBV19 and TRBJ1-2, the CDR3 gives the full variable domain: DGGITQSPKYLFRKEGQNVTLSCEQNLNHDAMYWYRQDPGQGLRLIYYSQIVNDFQKGDIAEGYSVSREKKESFPLTVTSAQKNPTAFYLCASSRDRENRSGYTFGSGTRLTVV.

In regard to this clone: The junction and the germline gene differ at one end; a read error may be behind it. This chain links TRBV5-1 with TRBJ2-5, with D unclear. The CDR3 is 12 residues long. Germline CDR1 and CDR2: SGHRS and YFSETQ. CDR3 loop: CASSVTEEAQYF. CDR3 coding DNA: TGCGCCAGCAGCGTGACCGAAGAGGCCCAGTACTTC.

The V and J genes are TRBV5-1 and TRBJ1-1; 9 bases match TRBD1. The junction had 6 bases not matched to a gene; V was cut back by 2 bases and J by 4 bases. Germline V gene lookup returns CDR1 SGHRS and CDR2 YFSETQ. There are 15 residues in the CDR3. CDR3 sequence: CASSLQGASGTEAFF. DNA for the CDR3: TGCGCCAGCAGCTTACAGGGGGCGAGTGGCACTGAAGCTTTCTTT.

This rearrangement joins TRBV7-2 to TRBJ2-7; 11 bases fit TRBD2. The V gene's germline CDR1 is SGHTA and CDR2 FQGNSA. Losses at the gene ends were 0 bases for V and 2 bases for J; bases not matched to a gene: 0. CDR3 length: 15 residues. CDR3 sequence: CASSLAGLAAYEQYF. CDR3 sequence (DNA): TGTGCCAGCAGCTTAGCGGGACTAGCGGCCTACGAGCAGTACTTC. Full variable domain (outside the CDR3, taken from reference TRBV7-2 and TRBJ2-7): GAGVSQSPSNKVTEKGKDVELRCDPISGHTALYWYRQSLGQGLEFLIYFQGNSAPDKSGLPSDRFSAERTGGSVSTLTIQRTQQEDSAVYLCASSLAGLAAYEQYFGPGTRLTVT.

Worth noting for this clone: Distinct nucleotide sequences in the sample also encode this CDR3. The chain employs TRBV23-1 and TRBJ1-1; D remains ambiguous. TRBV23-1 is treated as an ORF (open reading frame) with a function not yet certain. The CDR3 totals 13 residues. V shed 8 bases and J shed 2 bases, with 12 bases lying between them. Here the CDR3 reads CASSLQINTEAFF. The CDR3 region has the DNA TGCGCCAGCTCTTTACAGATAAACACTGAAGCTTTCTTT.

The gene calls are TRBV2 and TRBJ2-7, with 7 bases matching TRBD1. With 6 bases clipped from V and 7 bases from J, the junction kept 9 bases outside the gene matches. This CDR3 contains 13 residues. Germline CDR1 is SNHLY and CDR2 is FYNNEI. The CDR3, as DNA: TGTGCCAGCAGATGGACAGGTGGGGGAGAGCAGTACTTC. This encodes CASRWTGGGEQYF. Together with reference TRBV2 and TRBJ2-7, the CDR3 gives the full variable domain: EPEVTQTPSHQVTQMGQEVILRCVPISNHLYFYWYRQILGQKVEFLVSFYNNEISEKSEIFDDQFSVERPDGSNFTLKIRSTKLEDSAMYFCASRWTGGGEQYFGPGTRLTVT.

This clone was seen only once. The chain carries TRBV2 and TRBJ2-5; 8 bases are shared with TRBD2. This CDR3 comprises 13 residues. Trimming took 11 bases from V and 5 from J; bases not matched to a gene: 10. Germline CDR1 is SNHLY and CDR2 is FYNNEI. The CDR3 region is CAYRGGDSETQYF. The CDR3 DNA reads TGTGCCTATCGGGGGGGGGACTCTGAGACCCAGTACTTC.

The V call is TRBV19, the J call TRBJ2-7; 8 bases align to TRBD1. The ends lost 2 bases at V and 4 bases at J; junction bases unmatched: 13. The CDR3 spans 17 residues. Germline CDR1 and CDR2: LNHDA and SQIVND (reference sequence). The CDR3 DNA follows: TGTGCCAGTAGTATAATGGGGGTCCGCCAGGGGGCTTACGAGCAGTACTTC. This sequence encodes CASSIMGVRQGAYEQYF. Using reference TRBV19 and TRBJ2-7 for the parts outside the CDR3, the full variable domain is DGGITQSPKYLFRKEGQNVTLSCEQNLNHDAMYWYRQDPGQGLRLIYYSQIVNDFQKGDIAEGYSVSREKKESFPLTVTSAQKNPTAFYLCASSIMGVRQGAYEQYFGPGTRLTVT.

The chain uses TRBV28 and TRBJ1-2; 7 bases fit TRBD1. The ends lost 4 bases at V and 6 bases at J; junction bases unmatched: 8. The CDR3 is made up of 14 amino acids. The V gene's germline CDR1 is MDHEN and CDR2 SYDVKM. CDR3 residues: CASSYRGMGDGYTF. The CDR3 region has the DNA TGTGCCAGCAGTTACAGGGGAATGGGTGATGGCTACACCTTC.

This clone was observed a single time. This sequence joins TRBV27 and TRBJ1-3; a possible D gene is TRBD1 (6 bases). Germline V gene data show CDR1 as MNHEY and CDR2 as SMNVEV (reference sequence). The CDR3 sequence is 15 residues long. V dropped 3 bases and J dropped 8 bases, with 17 bases sitting between them. The CDR3 DNA reads as TGTGCCAGCAGTTTGGGAAGAGGGGGGGTGGACACCATATATTTT. The encoded protein is CASSLGRGGVDTIYF.

This sequence joins TRBV11-2 and TRBJ1-4, with D perhaps matching TRBD1 (5 bases). The germline V gene encodes CDR1 SGHAT and CDR2 FQNNGV. The CDR3 is made up of 15 amino acids. V lost 0 bases, J lost 7 bases, and 12 bases lay in between. CDR3 coding DNA: TGTGCCAGCAGCTTAGAAAACATAGGGGTTGAAAAACTGTTTTTT. Protein sequence: CASSLENIGVEKLFF.

CDR3 DNA: TGCGCCAGCAGCTCGGGGGTCCAAGAGACCCAGTACTTC. It codes for CASSSGVQETQYF. V usage is TRBV5-1 and J usage is TRBJ2-5, with D possibly matching TRBD2 (6 bases). V was clipped by 3 bases and J by 1 base, with 7 bases between them. Per the germline V gene, CDR1 is SGHRS and CDR2 is YFSETQ. CDR3 length: 13 residues.

The V and J genes are TRBV5-6 and TRBJ2-7; TRBD1 matches at 11 bases. Germline-derived CDR1 and CDR2 are SGHDT and YYEEEE. Trimming removed 4 bases from V and 6 bases from J; junction bases left unmatched: 9. The CDR3 covers 15 residues. The CDR3 protein is CASSPWTGGLGEQYF. The CDR3 nucleotides are TGTGCCAGCAGCCCGTGGACAGGGGGCCTGGGCGAGCAGTACTTC. Variable domain in full (rest from reference TRBV5-6 and TRBJ2-7): DAGVTQSPTHLIKTRGQQVTLRCSPKSGHDTVSWYQQALGQGPQFIFQYYEEEERQRGNFPDRFSGHQFPNYSSELNVNALLLGDSALYLCASSPWTGGLGEQYFGPGTRLTVT.

V is TRBV7-9 and J is TRBJ1-5; tentatively, D is TRBD1 (6 bases). The CDR3 runs 14 residues. CDR1 is SEHNR and CDR2 is FQNEAQ in the germline V gene (reference sequence). The V end lost 4 bases, the J end lost 7 bases, and 14 bases lay between the germline ends. CDR3 nucleotides: TGTGCCAGCAGCTCCGGGACACGTGGACAGCCCCAGCATTTT. It is translated as CASSSGTRGQPQHF.

Comments on this clone: Other nucleotide sequences from this sample produce the same CDR3. The chain combines TRBV9 with TRBJ2-7; 7 bases fit TRBD1. This CDR3 spans 14 amino acids. Trimming took 0 bases from V and 2 from J; bases not matched to a gene: 2. Germline CDR1 and CDR2: SGDLS and YYNGEE. DNA of the CDR3: TGTGCCAGCAGCGTAGGGCAGGGGGCCTACGAGCAGTACTTC. Its protein is CASSVGQGAYEQYF.

V and J are TRBV7-2 and TRBJ2-1; possibly TRBD1 for D (7 bases). Trimming removed 5 bases from V and 15 bases from J, with 20 bases in between. The length of the CDR3 is 13 residues. Germline CDR1 and CDR2: SGHTA and FQGNSA. CDR3 region: CASSQDSTGRRFF. For the CDR3, the DNA is TGTGCCAGCAGCCAGGATTCGACAGGGAGGAGGTTCTTC.

V is TRBV2 and J is TRBJ1-6; 8 nucleotides agree with TRBD1. J gave up 5 bases and V 6 bases, and 6 bases lay outside the gene matches. Per the germline V gene, CDR1 is SNHLY and CDR2 is FYNNEI. The CDR3 sequence is 15 residues long. The CDR3 DNA is TGTGCCAGCAGGACCGACAGGGGAAATAATTCACCCCTCCACTTT. Protein sequence: CASRTDRGNNSPLHF.

This chain joins TRBV11-3 and TRBJ2-7; D gene unclear. Trimming cost V 5 bases and J 3 bases, with 17 bases left between them. This CDR3 is built from 15 residues. The germline V gene has CDR1 SGHNT and CDR2 YENEEA. CDR3 region: CASSRPQAGIYEQYF. The CDR3 DNA reads as TGTGCCAGCAGCCGTCCCCAAGCAGGCATCTACGAGCAGTACTTC.

V is TRBV9 and J is TRBJ1-3; the match to TRBD1 covers 7 bases. The CDR3 extends over 15 amino acids. Germline V gene lookup returns CDR1 SGDLS and CDR2 YYNGEE. The junction had 5 bases not matched to a gene; V was cut back by 4 bases and J by 1 base. The CDR3 spells CASSTGAESGNTIYF. The CDR3 bases are TGTGCCAGCAGCACAGGGGCAGAGTCTGGAAACACCATATATTTT.

This rearrangement joins TRBV11-3 to TRBJ2-3; no reliable D call. The CDR3 is 14 amino acids. Trimming shortened V by 4 bases and J by 3 bases, and 11 bases separated the two germline ends. Germline V gives CDR1 SGHNT, CDR2 YENEEA. CDR3 coding DNA: TGTGCCAGCAGCTCAAGCCTGGTGACAGATACGCAGTATTTT. Its protein is CASSSSLVTDTQYF.

This clone appeared a single time. The V and J genes are TRBV27 and TRBJ2-5; D is possibly TRBD2 (6 bases). Trimming took off 5 bases at V and 1 base at J, with 14 bases between the two ends. The V gene's germline CDR1 is MNHEY and CDR2 SMNVEV (reference sequence). This CDR3 is built from 15 residues. In DNA, the CDR3 is TGTGCCAGCAGTCTCATAGCGGCCGCCCAAGAGACCCAGTACTTC. It codes for CASSLIAAAQETQYF.

The chain uses TRBV19 and TRBJ1-1; possible D gene TRBD1, 6 bases. Per the germline V gene, CDR1 is LNHDA and CDR2 is SQIVND (reference sequence). There are 19 residues in the CDR3. V was shortened by 3 bases and J by 8 bases, with 31 bases between the two germline ends. The CDR3 coding sequence is TGTGCCAGTAGTATTTTGGGCGGGGGGCAACGGGGCAGTCGTTTGGAAGCTTTCTTT. Protein product: CASSILGGGQRGSRLEAFF.

The rearrangement uses TRBV11-2 and TRBJ1-1, with unresolved D. Deletions cut 1 base from V and 0 bases from J, with 15 bases between. Germline V gene lookup returns CDR1 SGHAT and CDR2 FQNNGV. This CDR3 is built from 17 residues. For the CDR3, the DNA is TGTGCCAGCAGCTTAGGAGCAGGCCCCTGGATGAACACTGAAGCTTTCTTT. Protein sequence: CASSLGAGPWMNTEAFF.

This sequence joins TRBV4-1 and TRBJ2-7; D unclear. Looked up from germline, CDR1 is MGHRA and CDR2 is YSYEKL. The V end was cut by 1 base, the J end by 5 bases, with 3 bases between. The CDR3 consists of 11 residues. CDR3: CASSQADEQYF. CDR3 nucleotide sequence: TGCGCCAGCAGCCAAGCGGACGAGCAGTACTTC.